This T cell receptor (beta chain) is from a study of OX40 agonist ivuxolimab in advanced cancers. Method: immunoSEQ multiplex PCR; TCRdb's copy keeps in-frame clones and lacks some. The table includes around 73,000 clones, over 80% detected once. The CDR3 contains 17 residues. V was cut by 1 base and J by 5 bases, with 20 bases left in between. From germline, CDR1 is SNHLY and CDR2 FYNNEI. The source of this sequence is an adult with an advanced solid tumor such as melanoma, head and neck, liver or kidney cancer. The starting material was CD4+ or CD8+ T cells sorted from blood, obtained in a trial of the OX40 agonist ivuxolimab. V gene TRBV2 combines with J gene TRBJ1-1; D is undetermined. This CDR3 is CASSEGGWGGRGTEAFF. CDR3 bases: TGTGCCAGCAGTGAAGGAGGCTGGGGTGGGCGGGGAACTGAAGCTTTCTTT.